The clone carrying this TCR beta chain was counted a few times. This sample was included in a study of blood T cell repertoires in COVID-19. In the study overall: From T cells, B-cell-depleted T cells, or PBMCs came the material, which was cDNA or gDNA.

CDR1 and CDR2 (germline): KGHDR, SFDVKD. Trimming pared 3 bases from V and 6 bases from J, leaving 11 bases between. The CDR3 covers 14 residues. Some clones are missing from TCRdb's copy, which holds only in-frame ones; the method was immunoSEQ multiplex PCR. Of roughly 160,000 clones in the sample, 86% were seen once. The genes are TRBV24-1 and TRBJ2-1; D is uncertain. The sequence was collected from a young man with acute or convalescent COVID-19. The sequenced sample consisted of peripheral blood. CDR3 sequence reads: CATSDPRSSNEQFF. Written as DNA, the CDR3 is TGTGCCACCAGTGATCCCCGTTCTAGCAATGAGCAGTTCTTC.